This T cell receptor beta chain is drawn from a study of cytomegalovirus exposure and HLA in healthy donors. It was with 60 Vbeta and 13 Jbeta primers that the PCR ran. Assay used: immunoSEQ multiplex PCR; TCRdb lists only in-frame clones, some missing. In the table there are more than 150,000 clones, about 85% of which are singletons. The CDR3 spans 17 residues. Germline V gene lookup returns CDR1 SGHNT and CDR2 YYREEE (reference sequence). V lost 0 bases to trimming and J lost 10 bases; unmatched junction nucleotides: 16. The sample consisted of PBMCs. The rearrangement uses TRBV5-4 and TRBJ2-1; 7 bases map to TRBD2. This TCR was recovered from a girl aged 10-17 years in good health and CMV-seropositive. The CDR3 sequence is CASSLDFSGLAAGEQFF. The CDR3 coding sequence is TGTGCCAGCAGCTTGGACTTTAGCGGGCTAGCGGCAGGGGAGCAGTTCTTC.